This T cell receptor beta chain was profiled in a study of blood T cell repertoires in COVID-19. Across the study: COVID-19 samples, acute and convalescent, were from the United States, Italy and Spain. Sources were T cells, B-cell-depleted T cells, or PBMCs; the material itself was cDNA or gDNA.

This clone was seen once. Per the study methods: Reference gene primer amplification in the assay estimated nucleated cell counts. Sequencing used immunoSEQ multiplex PCR; TCRdb keeps in-frame clones, though not all of them. V, J and clone size are those of that table, while D and trimming were read from the DNA. The data show roughly 110,000 clones, with over 75% seen just once and approximately 1.5% held by the top ten. The V gene's germline CDR1 is SGDLS and CDR2 YYNGEE. The CDR3 loop spans 14 amino acids. Unmatched junction bases numbered 2, after V lost 3 bases and J lost 4 bases. The clonotype originates from a man in his forties or fifties with acute or convalescent COVID-19. The chain joins TRBV9 to TRBJ1-2; 11 nucleotides align to TRBD1. The sequencing input was peripheral blood. CDR3: CASSGTGGPYGYTF. Here the CDR3 DNA reads TGTGCCAGCAGCGGGACAGGGGGCCCCTATGGCTACACCTTC.